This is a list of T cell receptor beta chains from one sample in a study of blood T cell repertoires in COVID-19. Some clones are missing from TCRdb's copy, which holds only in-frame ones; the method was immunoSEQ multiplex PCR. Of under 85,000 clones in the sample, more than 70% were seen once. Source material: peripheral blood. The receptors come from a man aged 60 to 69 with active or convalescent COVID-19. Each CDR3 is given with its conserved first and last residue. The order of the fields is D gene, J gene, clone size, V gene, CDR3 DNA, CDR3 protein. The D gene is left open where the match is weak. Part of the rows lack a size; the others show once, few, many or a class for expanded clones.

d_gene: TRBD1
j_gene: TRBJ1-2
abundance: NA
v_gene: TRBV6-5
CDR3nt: TGTGCCAGCAGTACAGGGGGGCGCCTCTATGGCTACACCTTC
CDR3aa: CASSTGGRLYGYTF

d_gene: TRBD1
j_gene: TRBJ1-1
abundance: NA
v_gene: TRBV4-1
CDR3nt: TGCGCCAGCAGCCAAGTATCGGACAGGGGGCGCGGCACTGAAGCTTTCTTT
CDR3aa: CASSQVSDRGRGTEAFF

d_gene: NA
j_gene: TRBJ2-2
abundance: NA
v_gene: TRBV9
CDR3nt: TGTGCCAGCAGCGAACAACAGGGACGGGTGGGGCTGTTTTTT
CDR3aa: CASSEQQGRVGLFF

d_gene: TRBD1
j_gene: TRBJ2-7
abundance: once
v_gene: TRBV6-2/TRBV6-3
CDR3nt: TGTGCCAGCAGTTACCTTTTGGGACAGGGTTTCGAGCAGTACTTC
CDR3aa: CASSYLLGQGFEQYF

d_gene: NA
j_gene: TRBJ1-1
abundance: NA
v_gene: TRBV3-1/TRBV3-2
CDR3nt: TGTGCCAGCAGCCAAGATCGGGGGAACACTGAAGCTTTCTTT
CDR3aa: CASSQDRGNTEAFF

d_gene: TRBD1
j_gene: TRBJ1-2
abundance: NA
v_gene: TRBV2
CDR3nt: TGTGCCAGCAGTGAAAGACAGGGATTGGACGGCTACACCTTC
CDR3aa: CASSERQGLDGYTF

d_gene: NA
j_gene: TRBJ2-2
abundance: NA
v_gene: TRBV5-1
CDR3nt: TGCGCCAGCAGCATTGGGTCGAGGGCCGGGGCCGGGGAGCTGTTTTTT
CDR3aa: CASSIGSRAGAGELFF

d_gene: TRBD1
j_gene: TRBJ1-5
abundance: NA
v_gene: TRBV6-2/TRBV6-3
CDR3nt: TGTGCCAGCAGTTCTTTCGACAGGGGAGGTCAGCCCCAGCATTTT
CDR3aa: CASSSFDRGGQPQHF

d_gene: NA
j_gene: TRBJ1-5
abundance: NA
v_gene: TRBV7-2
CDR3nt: TGTGCCAGCAGCATCGACGGGCAGCCCCAGCATTTT
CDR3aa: CASSIDGQPQHF

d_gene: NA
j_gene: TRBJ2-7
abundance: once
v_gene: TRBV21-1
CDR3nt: TGTGCCAGCAGCATTGCACAGGACACTTTCTCCTACGAGCAGTACTTC
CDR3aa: CASSIAQDTFSYEQYF

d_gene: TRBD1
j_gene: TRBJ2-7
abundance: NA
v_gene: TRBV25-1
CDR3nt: TGTGCCAGCAGGCTTACCGGGACAGGGAGCTCCTACGAGCAGTACTTC
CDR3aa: CASRLTGTGSSYEQYF

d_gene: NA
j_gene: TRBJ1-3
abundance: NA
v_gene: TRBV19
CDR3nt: TGTGCCAGTAGTATCGGTTTTCCTGGAAACACCATATATTTT
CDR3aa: CASSIGFPGNTIYF

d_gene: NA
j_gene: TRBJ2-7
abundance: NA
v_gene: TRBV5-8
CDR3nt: TGTGCCAGCACCGGAGGGGGGCAGGGGGCCTACGAGCAGTACTTC
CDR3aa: CASTGGGQGAYEQYF

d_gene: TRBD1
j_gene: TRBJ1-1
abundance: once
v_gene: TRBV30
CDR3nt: TGTGCCTGCAACGGGGACAGGGGACCCTCTGAAGCTTTCTTT
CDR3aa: CACNGDRGPSEAFF

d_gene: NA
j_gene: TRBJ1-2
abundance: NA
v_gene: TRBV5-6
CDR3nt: TGTGCCAGCAGCGTGGACACCCGATATGGCTACACCTTC
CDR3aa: CASSVDTRYGYTF

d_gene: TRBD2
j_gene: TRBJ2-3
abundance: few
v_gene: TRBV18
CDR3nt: TGTGCCAGCTCACCGGGCTGGGCTAGCGGGAGCACAGATACGCAGTATTTT
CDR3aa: CASSPGWASGSTDTQYF

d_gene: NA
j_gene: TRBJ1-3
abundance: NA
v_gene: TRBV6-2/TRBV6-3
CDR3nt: TGTGCCAGCAGTTCCGGCAGGCTCACTGGAAACACCATATATTTT
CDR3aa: CASSSGRLTGNTIYF

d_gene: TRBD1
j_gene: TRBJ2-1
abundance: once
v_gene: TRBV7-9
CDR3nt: TGTGCCAGCAGCTCCTACAGGGGGCGCGGAGATGAGCAGTTCTTC
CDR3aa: CASSSYRGRGDEQFF

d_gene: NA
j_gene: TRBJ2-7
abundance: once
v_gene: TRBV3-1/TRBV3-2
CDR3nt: TGTGCCAGCAGCCACTCTCGGGTCTACGAGCAGTACTTC
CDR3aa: CASSHSRVYEQYF

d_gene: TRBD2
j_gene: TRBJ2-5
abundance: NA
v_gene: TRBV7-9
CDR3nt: TGTGCCAGCAGCTTCTACCTAGCGGGGGGCTTACAAGAGACCCAGTACTTC
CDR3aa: CASSFYLAGGLQETQYF

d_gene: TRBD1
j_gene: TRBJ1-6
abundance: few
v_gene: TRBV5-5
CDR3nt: TGTGCCAGCAGCTCCTCAGGGGGTGTCCCCTCACCCCTCCACTTT
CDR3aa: CASSSSGGVPSPLHF

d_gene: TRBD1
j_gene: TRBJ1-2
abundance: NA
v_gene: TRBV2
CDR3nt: TGTGCCAGCCACTTACAGGGGGCAGAGGGCTACACCTTC
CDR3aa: CASHLQGAEGYTF

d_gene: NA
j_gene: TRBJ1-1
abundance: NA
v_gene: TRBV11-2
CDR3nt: TGTGCCAGCAGCCCGCGGTCGCGGACTGAAGCTTTCTTT
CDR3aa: CASSPRSRTEAFF

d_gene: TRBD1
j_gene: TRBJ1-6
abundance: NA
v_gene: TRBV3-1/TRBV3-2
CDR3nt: TGTGCCAGCAGCCAAACAGGGGGCTGGTCACCCCTCCACTTT
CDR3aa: CASSQTGGWSPLHF

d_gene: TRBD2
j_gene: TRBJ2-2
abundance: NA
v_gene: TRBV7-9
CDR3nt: TGTGCCAGCATGCATACGGGGGGGACGCTGTTTTTT
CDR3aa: CASMHTGGTLFF

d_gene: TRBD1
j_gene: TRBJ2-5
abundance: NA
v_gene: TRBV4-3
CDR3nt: TGCGCCAGCAGCCAAGATTGGGGGACAGGTCCGGAGACCCAGTACTTC
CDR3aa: CASSQDWGTGPETQYF

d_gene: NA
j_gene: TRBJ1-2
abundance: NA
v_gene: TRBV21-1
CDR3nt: TGTGCCAGCACCCCAAGGAAGGGACAGGACTACTATGGCTACACCTTC
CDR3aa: CASTPRKGQDYYGYTF

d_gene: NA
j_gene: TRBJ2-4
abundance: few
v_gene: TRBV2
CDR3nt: TGTGCCAGCAGTGCCCGACGGGCGCGGGTGGGCATTCAGTACTTC
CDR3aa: CASSARRARVGIQYF

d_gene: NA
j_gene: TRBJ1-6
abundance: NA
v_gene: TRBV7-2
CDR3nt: TGTGCCAGCAGCCAGTGGTCTTCACCCCTCCACTTT
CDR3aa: CASSQWSSPLHF

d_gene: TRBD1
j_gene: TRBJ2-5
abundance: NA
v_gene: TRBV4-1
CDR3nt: TGCGCCAGCAGCCAAGCTGGGACAGGGGGTTACGAGACCCAGTACTTC
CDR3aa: CASSQAGTGGYETQYF

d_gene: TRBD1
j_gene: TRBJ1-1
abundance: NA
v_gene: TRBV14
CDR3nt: TGTGCCAGCAGCCTTGGGACAGGGAGATTAGCTGAAGCTTTCTTT
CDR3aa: CASSLGTGRLAEAFF

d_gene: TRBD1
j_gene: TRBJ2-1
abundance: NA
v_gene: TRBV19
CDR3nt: TGTGCCAGTACCTCCGGGACAGGGGGCTACAATGAGCAGTTCTTC
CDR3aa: CASTSGTGGYNEQFF